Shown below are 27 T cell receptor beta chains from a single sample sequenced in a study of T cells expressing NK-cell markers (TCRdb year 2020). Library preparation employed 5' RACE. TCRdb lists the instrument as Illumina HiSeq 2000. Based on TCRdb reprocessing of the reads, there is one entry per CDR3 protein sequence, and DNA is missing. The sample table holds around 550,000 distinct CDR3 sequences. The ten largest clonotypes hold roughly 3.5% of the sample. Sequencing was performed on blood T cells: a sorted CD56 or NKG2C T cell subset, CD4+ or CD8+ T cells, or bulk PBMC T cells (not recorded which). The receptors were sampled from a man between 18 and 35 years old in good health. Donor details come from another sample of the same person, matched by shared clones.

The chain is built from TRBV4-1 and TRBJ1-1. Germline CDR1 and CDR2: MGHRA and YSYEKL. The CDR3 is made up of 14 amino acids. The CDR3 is CASSPGEGSAEAFF.

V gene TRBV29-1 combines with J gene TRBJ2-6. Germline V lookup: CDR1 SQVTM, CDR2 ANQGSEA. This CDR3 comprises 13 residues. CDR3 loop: CSVDGNGANVLTF.

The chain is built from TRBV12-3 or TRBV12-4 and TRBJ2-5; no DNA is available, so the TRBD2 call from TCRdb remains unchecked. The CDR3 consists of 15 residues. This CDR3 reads CASSRTSGIGETQYF.

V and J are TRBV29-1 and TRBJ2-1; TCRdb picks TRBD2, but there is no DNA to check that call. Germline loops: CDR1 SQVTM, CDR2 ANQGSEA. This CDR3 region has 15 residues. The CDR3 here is CSVGNSGGFYNEQFF.

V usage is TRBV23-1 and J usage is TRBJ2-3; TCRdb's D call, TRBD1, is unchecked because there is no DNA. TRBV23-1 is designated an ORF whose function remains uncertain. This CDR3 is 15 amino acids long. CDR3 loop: CAEGARDGSTDTQYF.

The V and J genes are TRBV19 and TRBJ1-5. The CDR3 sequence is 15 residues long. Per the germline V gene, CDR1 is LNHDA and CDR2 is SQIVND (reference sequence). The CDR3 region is CASSIYGFSNQPQHF.

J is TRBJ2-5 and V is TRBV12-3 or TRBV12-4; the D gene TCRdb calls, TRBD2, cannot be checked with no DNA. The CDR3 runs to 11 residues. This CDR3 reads CASARGETQYF.

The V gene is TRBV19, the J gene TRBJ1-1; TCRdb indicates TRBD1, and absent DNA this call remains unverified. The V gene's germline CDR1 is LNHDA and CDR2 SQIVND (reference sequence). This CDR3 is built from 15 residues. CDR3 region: CASARQGALNTEAFF.

CDR3 protein: CSARGQSVGPLHF. The chain combines TRBV20-1 with TRBJ1-6; TCRdb outputs TRBD1, but without DNA this stays unchecked. The V gene's germline CDR1 is DFQATT and CDR2 SNEGSKA (reference sequence). This CDR3 is 13 amino acids long.

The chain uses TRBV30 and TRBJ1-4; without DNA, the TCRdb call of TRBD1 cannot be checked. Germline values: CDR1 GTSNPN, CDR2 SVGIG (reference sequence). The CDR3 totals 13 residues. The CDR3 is CAWSRGENEKLFF.

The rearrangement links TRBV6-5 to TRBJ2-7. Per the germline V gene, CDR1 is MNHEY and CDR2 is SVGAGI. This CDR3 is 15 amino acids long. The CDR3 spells CASSYSSFASYEQYF.

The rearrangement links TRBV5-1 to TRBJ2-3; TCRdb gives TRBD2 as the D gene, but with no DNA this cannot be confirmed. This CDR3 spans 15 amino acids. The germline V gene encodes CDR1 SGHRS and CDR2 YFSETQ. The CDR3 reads CASSRRSGHTDTQYF. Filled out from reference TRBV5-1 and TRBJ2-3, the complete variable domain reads KAGVTQTPRYLIKTRGQQVTLSCSPISGHRSVSWYQQTPGQGLQFLFEYFSETQRNKGNFPGRFSGRQFSNSRSEMNVSTLELGDSALYLCASSRRSGHTDTQYFGPGTRLTVL.

The CDR3 is CSASTPGGGGWVETQYF. This chain connects TRBV20-1 to TRBJ2-5; the TCRdb call, TRBD1, lacks DNA for checking. The CDR3 runs 17 residues. Germline V gene data show CDR1 as DFQATT and CDR2 as SNEGSKA (reference sequence).

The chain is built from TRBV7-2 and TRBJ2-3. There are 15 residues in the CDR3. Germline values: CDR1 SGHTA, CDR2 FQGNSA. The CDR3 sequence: CASSPSGSTTDTQYF. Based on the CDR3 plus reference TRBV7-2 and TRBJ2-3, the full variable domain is GAGVSQSPSNKVTEKGKDVELRCDPISGHTALYWYRQSLGQGLEFLIYFQGNSAPDKSGLPSDRFSAERTGGSVSTLTIQRTQQEDSAVYLCASSPSGSTTDTQYFGPGTRLTVL.

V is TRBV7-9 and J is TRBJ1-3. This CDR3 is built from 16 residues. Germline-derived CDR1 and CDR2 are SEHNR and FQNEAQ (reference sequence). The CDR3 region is CASSRRWREYGNTIYF.

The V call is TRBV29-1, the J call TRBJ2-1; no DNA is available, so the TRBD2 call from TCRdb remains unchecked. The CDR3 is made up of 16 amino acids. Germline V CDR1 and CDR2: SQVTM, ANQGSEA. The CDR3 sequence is CSVRSVREPTLEWQFF.

Here the CDR3 reads CASSLAFGLAGASTDTQYF. The V gene is TRBV5-6, the J gene TRBJ2-3; TCRdb picks TRBD2, but there is no DNA to check that call. This CDR3 is built from 19 residues. From germline, CDR1 is SGHDT and CDR2 YYEEEE.

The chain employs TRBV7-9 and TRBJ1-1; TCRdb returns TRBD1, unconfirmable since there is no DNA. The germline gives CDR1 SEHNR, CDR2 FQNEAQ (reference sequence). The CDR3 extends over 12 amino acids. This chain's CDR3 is CASSQTRDEAFF.

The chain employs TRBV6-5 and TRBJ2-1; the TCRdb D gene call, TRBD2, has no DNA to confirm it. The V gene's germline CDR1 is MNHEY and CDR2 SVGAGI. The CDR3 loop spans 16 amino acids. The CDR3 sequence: CASSYSASGSYNEQFF.

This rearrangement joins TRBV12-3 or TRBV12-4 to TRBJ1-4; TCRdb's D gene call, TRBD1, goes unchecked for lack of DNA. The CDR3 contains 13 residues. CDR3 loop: CASSLKIGTSLFF.

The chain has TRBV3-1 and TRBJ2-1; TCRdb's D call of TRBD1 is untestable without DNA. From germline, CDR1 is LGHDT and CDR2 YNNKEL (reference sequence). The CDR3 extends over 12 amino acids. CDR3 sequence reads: CASRSQGGAKFF.

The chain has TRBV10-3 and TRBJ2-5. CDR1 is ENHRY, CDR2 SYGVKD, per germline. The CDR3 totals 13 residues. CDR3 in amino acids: CAISGVKEETQYF.

CDR3 region: CASSRSGGFSGNTIYF. The chain couples TRBV7-6 to TRBJ1-3; the D call from TCRdb, TRBD1, cannot be confirmed without DNA. The CDR3 is 16 residues long. From germline, CDR1 is SGHVS and CDR2 FNYEAQ.

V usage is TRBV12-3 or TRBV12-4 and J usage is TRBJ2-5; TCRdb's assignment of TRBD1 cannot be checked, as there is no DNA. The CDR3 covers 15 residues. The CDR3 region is CASSLASTGQETQYF.

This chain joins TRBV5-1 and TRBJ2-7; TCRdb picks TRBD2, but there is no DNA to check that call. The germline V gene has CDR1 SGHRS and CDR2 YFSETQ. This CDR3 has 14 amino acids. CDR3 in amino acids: CASSLSGTEWEQYF.

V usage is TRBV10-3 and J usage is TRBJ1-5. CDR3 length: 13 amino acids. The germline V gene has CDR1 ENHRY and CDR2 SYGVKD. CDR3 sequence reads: CASQAGGSQPQHF.

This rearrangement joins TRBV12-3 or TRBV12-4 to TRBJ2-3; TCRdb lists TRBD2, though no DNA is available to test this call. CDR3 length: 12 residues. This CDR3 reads CASIGAADTQYF.